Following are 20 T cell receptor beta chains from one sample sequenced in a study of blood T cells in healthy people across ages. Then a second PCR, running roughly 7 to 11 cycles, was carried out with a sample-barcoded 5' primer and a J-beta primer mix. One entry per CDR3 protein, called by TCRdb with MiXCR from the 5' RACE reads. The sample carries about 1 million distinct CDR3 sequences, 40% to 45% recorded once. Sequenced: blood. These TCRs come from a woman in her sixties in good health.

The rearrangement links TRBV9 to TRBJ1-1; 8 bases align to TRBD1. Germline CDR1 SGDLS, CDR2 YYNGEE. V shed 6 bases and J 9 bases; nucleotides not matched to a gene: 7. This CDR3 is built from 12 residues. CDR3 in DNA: TGTGCCAGCAACACAGGGGGGACCCAAGCTTTCTTT. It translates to CASNTGGTQAFF.

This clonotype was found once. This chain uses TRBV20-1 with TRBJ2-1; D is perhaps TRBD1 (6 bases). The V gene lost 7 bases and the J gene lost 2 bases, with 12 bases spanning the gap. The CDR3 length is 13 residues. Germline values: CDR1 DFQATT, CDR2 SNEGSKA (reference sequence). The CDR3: CSVQDSTYNEQFF. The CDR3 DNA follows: TGCAGTGTCCAGGACAGCACCTACAATGAGCAGTTCTTC.

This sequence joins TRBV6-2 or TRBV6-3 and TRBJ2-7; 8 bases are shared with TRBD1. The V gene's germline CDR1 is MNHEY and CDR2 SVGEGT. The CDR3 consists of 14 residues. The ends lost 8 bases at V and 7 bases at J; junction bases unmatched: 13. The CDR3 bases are TGTGCCAGCGCCACCGGGACAGGACGTGGGGAGCAGTACTTC. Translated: CASATGTGRGEQYF.

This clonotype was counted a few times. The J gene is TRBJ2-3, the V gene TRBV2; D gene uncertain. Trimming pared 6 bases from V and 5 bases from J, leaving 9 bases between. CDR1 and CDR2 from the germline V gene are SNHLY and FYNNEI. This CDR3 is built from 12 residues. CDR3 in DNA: TGTGCCAGCAGATCCGGTGTAGATACGCAGTATTTT. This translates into CASRSGVDTQYF.

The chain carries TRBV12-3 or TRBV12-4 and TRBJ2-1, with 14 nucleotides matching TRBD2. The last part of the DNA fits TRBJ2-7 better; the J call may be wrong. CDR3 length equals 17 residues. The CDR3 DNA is TGTGCCAGTAGTGGGACTAGCGGGAGAGGGTCCTACAATGAGCAGTACTTC. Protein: CASSGTSGRGSYNEQYF.

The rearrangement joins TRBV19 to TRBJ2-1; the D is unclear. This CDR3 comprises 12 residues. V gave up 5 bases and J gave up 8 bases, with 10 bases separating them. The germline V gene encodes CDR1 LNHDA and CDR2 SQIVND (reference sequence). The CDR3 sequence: CASSSFLDEQFF. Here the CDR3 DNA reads TGTGCCAGTAGTTCTTTTTTGGATGAGCAGTTCTTC.

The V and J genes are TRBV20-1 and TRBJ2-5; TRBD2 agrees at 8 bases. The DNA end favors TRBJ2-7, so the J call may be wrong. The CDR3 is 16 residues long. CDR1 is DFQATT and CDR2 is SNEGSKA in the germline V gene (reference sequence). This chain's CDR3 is CSAPNIAEREPDEQYF. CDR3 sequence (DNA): TGCAGTGCGCCCAACATCGCGGAGCGGGAGCCTGACGAGCAGTACTTC.

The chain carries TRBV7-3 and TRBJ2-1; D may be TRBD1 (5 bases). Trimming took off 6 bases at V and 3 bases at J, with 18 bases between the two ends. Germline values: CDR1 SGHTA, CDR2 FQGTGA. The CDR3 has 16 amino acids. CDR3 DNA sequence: TGTGCCAGCAGTGAAAGGGGTGGCTATGGCTACAATGAGCAGTTCTTC. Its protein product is CASSERGGYGYNEQFF.

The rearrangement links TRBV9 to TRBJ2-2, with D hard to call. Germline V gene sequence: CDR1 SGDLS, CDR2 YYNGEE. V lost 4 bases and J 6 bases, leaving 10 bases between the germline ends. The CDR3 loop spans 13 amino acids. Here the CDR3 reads CASSPQWAGELFF. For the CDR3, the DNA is TGTGCCAGCAGCCCCCAATGGGCCGGGGAGCTGTTTTTT.

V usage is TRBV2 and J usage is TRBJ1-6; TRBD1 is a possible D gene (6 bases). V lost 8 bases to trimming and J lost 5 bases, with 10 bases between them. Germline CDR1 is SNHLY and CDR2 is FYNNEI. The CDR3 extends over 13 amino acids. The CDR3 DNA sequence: TGTGCCAGCGGAGCAGGGGATAATTCACCCCTCCACTTT. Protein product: CASGAGDNSPLHF.

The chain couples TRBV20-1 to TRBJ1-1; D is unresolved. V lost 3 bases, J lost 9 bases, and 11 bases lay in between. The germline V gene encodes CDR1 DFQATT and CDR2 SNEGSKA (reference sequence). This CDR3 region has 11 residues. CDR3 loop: CSARPGFQAFF. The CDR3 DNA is TGCAGTGCTAGGCCCGGGTTTCAAGCTTTCTTT.

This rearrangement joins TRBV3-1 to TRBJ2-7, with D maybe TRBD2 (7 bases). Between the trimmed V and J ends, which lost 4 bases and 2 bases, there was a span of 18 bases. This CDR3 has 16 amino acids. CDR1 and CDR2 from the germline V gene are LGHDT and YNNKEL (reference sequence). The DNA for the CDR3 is TGTGCCAGCAGCCGTCGCTTAGGGGGGGCCCCCTACGAGCAGTACTTC. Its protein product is CASSRRLGGAPYEQYF.

CDR3 in DNA: TGTGCCAGCAGCCCCGGACAGGGGAGGGAAGGCTACACCTTC. Translated, it gives CASSPGQGREGYTF. The chain combines TRBV7-6 with TRBJ1-2, with TRBD1 identical over 9 bases. CDR3 length equals 14 residues. CDR1 and CDR2 from the germline V gene are SGHVS and FNYEAQ. The V segment lost 5 bases and the J segment 8 bases; nucleotides outside the gene matches: 9.

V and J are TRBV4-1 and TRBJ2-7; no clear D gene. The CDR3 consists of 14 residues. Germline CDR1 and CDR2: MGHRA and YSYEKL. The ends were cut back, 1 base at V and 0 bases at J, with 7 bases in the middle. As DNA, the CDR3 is TGCGCCAGCAGCCAAGTAGACCACTCCTACGAGCAGTACTTC. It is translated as CASSQVDHSYEQYF.

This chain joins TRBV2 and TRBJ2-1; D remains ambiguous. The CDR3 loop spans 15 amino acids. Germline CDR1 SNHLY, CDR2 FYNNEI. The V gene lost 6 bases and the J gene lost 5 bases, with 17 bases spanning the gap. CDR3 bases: TGTGCCAGCAGGGAGAATAAGGCCGTGAACAATGAGCAGTTCTTC. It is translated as CASRENKAVNNEQFF.

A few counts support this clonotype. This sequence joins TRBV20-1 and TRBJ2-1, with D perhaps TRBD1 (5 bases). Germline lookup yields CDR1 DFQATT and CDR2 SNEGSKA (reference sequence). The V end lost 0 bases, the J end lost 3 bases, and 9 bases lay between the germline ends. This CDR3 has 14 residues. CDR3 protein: CSARDSRGYNEQFF. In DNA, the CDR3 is TGCAGTGCTAGAGATTCTAGGGGCTACAATGAGCAGTTCTTC.

CDR3 in amino acids: CASSPYLGTGVMETQYF. The CDR3, as DNA: TGTGCCAGCAGTCCTTATCTCGGGACAGGGGTTATGGAGACGCAGTATTTT. This chain joins TRBV12-3 or TRBV12-4 and TRBJ2-3, with 10 nucleotides matching TRBD1. V shed 5 bases and J 9 bases; nucleotides not matched to a gene: 17. The CDR3 has 17 residues.

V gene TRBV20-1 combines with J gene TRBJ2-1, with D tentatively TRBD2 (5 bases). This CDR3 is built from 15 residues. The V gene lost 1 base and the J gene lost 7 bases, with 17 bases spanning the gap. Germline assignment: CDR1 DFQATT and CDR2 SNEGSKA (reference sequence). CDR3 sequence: CSARVLLPRRNEQFF. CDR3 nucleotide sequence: TGCAGTGCTAGAGTACTTCTTCCCAGGAGGAATGAGCAGTTCTTC.

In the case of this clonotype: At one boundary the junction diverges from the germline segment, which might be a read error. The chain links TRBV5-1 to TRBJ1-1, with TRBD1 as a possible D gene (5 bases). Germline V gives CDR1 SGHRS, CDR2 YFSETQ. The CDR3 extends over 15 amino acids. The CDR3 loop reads CASSLEAGLNTEAFF. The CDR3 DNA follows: TGTGCCAGCAGCTTAGAGGCAGGGTTGAACACTGAAGCTTTCTTT.

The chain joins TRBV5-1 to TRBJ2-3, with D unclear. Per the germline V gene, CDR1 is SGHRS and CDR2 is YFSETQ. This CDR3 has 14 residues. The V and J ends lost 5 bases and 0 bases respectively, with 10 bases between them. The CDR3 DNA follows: TGCGCCAGCAGAGGTTGGGTAAGCACAGATACGCAGTATTTT. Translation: CASRGWVSTDTQYF.